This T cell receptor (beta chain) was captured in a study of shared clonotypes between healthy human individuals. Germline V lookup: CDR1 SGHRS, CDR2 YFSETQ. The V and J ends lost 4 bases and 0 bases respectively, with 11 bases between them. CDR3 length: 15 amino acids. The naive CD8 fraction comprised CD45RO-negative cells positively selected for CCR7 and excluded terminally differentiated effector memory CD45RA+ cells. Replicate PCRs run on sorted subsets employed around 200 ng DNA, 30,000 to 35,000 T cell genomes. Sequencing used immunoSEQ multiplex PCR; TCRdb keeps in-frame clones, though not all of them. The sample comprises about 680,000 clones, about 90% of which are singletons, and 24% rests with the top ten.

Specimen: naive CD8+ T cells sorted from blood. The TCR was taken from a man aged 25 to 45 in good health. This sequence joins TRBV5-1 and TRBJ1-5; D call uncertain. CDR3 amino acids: CASSGPVHSNQPQHF. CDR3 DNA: TGCGCCAGCAGCGGTCCGGTTCATAGCAATCAGCCCCAGCATTTT.